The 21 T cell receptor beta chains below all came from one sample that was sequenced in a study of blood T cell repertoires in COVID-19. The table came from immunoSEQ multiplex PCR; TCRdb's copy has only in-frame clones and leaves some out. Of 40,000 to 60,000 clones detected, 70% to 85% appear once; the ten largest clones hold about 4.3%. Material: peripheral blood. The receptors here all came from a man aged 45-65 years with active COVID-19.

CDR3 amino acids: CASNPGQGRSPLHF. CDR3 DNA sequence: TGTGCCAGCAATCCGGGACAGGGCCGTTCACCCCTCCACTTT. This chain links TRBV28 with TRBJ1-6; TRBD1 agrees at 9 bases. CDR1 and CDR2 (germline): MDHEN, SYDVKM. CDR3 size: 14 residues. V lost 7 bases and J lost 9; bases outside the gene matches: 7.

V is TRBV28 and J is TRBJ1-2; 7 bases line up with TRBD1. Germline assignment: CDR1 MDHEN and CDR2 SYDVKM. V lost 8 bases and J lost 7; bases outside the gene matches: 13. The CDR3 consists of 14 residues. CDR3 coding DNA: TGTGCCAGCCTCGGGACAGCCTCTTATCGTGGCTACACCTTC. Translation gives CASLGTASYRGYTF.

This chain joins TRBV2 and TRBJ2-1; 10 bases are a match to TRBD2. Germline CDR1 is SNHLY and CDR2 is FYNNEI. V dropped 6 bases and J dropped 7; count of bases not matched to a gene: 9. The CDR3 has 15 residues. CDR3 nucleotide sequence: TGTGCCAGCAGACCTCGAGCGGGGGGGCCGAATGAGCAGTTCTTC. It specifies CASRPRAGGPNEQFF.

The CDR3 bases are TGCGCCAGCAGCTTGGATGGGAGAACCCAGTACTTC. Translating gives CASSLDGRTQYF. The chain uses TRBV5-1 and TRBJ2-5; possible D gene TRBD2, 5 bases. Germline V gene lookup returns CDR1 SGHRS and CDR2 YFSETQ. V was cut by 0 bases and J by 8 bases, with 8 bases left in between. The CDR3 length is 12 residues.

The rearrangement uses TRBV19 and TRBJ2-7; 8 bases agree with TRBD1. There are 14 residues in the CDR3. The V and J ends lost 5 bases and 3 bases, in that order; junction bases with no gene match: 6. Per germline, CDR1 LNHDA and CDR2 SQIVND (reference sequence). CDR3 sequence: CASSAGTGNYEQYF. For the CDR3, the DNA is TGTGCCAGTAGTGCGGGGACAGGTAACTACGAGCAGTACTTC.

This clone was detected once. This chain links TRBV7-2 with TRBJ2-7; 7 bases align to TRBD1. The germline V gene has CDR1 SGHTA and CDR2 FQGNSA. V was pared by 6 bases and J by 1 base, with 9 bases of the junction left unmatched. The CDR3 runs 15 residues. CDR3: CASSLQGQSSYEQYF. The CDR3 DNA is TGTGCCAGCAGTTTGCAGGGACAGAGTTCCTACGAGCAGTACTTC.

CDR3 sequence: CASNSGLAGVDTQYF. The CDR3 nucleotides read TGTGCCAGCAACTCCGGACTAGCGGGGGTAGATACGCAGTATTTT. This chain links TRBV28 with TRBJ2-3, with TRBD2 matching over 13 bases. CDR3 size: 15 residues. The germline V gene has CDR1 MDHEN and CDR2 SYDVKM. V was pared by 7 bases and J by 5 bases, with 6 bases of the junction left unmatched.

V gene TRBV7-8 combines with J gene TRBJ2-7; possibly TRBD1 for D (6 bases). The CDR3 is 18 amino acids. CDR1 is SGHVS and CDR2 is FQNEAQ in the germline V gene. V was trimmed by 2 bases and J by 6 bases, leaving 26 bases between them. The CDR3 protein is CASSLSHNQGRGNAEQYF. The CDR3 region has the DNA TGTGCCAGCAGCTTATCTCATAACCAGGGCAGGGGAAATGCCGAGCAGTACTTC.

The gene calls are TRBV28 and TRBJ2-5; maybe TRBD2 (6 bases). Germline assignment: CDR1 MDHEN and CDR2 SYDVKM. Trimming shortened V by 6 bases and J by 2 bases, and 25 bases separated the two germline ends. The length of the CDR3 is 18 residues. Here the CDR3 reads CASSPFWGVPRGQETQYF. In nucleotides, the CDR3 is TGTGCCAGCAGCCCCTTTTGGGGGGTCCCCAGAGGACAAGAGACCCAGTACTTC.

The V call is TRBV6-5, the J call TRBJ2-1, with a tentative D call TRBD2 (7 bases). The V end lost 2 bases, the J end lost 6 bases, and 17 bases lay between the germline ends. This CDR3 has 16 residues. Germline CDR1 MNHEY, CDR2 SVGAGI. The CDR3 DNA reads TGTGCCAGCAGTTACCTTGTGGGGGGGCCGGGCAATGAGCAGTTCTTC. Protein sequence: CASSYLVGGPGNEQFF.

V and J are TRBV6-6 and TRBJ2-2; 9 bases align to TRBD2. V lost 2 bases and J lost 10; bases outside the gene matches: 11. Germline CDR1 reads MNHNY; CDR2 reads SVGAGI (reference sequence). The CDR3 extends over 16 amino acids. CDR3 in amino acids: CASSYGGGAKTTELFF. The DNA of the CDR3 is TGTGCCAGCAGTTACGGCGGGGGGGCCAAGACAACGGAGCTGTTTTTT.

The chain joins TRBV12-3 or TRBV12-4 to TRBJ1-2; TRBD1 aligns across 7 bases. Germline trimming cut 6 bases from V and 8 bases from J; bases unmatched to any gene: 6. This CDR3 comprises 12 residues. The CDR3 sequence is CASSQGGAGYTF. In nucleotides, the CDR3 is TGTGCCAGCAGCCAGGGGGGAGCGGGCTACACCTTC.

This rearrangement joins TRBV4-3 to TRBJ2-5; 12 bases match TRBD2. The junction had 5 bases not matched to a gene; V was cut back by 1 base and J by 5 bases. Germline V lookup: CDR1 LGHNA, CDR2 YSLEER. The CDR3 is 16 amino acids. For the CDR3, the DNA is TGCGCCAGCAGCCAAGCTAGCGGGGGGGCAAGGGAGACCCAGTACTTC. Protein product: CASSQASGGARETQYF.

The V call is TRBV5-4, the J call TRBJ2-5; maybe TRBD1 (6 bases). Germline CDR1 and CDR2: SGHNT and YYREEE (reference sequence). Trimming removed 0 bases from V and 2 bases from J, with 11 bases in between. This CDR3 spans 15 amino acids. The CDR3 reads CASSLVVGGQETQYF. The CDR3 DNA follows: TGTGCCAGCAGCTTGGTCGTAGGGGGTCAAGAGACCCAGTACTTC.

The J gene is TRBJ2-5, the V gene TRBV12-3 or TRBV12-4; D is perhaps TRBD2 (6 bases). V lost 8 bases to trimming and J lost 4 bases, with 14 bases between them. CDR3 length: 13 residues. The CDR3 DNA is TGTGCCAGCGGGGAGGACTATGGAGAGACCCAGTACTTC. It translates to CASGEDYGETQYF.

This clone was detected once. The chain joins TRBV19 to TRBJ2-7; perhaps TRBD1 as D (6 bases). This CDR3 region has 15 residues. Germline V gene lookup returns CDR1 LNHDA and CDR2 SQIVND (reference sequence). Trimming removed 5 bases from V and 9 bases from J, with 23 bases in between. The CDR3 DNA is TGTGCCAGTAGTGTCACCGGGACAAATCTACGAGGGCAGTACTTC. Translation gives CASSVTGTNLRGQYF.

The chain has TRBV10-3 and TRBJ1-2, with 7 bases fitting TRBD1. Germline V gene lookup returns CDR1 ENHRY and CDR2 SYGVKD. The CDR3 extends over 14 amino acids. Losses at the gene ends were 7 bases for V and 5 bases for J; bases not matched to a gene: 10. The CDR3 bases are TGTGCCATCAACCCTGGGACAGAGCATTATGGCTACACCTTC. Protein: CAINPGTEHYGYTF.

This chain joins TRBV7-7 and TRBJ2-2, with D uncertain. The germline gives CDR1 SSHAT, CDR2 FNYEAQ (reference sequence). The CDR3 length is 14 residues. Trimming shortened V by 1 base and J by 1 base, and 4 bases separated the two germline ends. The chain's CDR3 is CASSLGGNTGELFF. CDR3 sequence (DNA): TGTGCCAGCAGCTTAGGCGGGAACACCGGGGAGCTGTTTTTT. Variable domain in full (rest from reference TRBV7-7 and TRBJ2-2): GAGVSQSPRYKVTKRGQDVTLRCDPISSHATLYWYQQALGQGPEFLTYFNYEAQPDKSGLPSDRFSAERPEGSISTLTIQRTEQRDSAMYRCASSLGGNTGELFFGEGSRLTVL.

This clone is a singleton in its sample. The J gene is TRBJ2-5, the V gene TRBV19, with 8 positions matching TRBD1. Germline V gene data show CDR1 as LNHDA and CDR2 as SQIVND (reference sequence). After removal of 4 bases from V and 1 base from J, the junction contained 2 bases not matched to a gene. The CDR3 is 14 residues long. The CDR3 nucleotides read TGTGCCAGTAGTACCGGACAGGGCCAAGAGACCCAGTACTTC. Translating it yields CASSTGQGQETQYF.

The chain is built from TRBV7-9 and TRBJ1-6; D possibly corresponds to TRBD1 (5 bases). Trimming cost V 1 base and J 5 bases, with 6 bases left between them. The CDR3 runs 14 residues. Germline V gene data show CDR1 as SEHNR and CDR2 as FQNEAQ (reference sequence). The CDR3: CASSLGGDNSPLHF. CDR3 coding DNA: TGTGCCAGCAGCTTAGGGGGCGATAATTCACCCCTCCACTTT.

As DNA, the CDR3 is TGTGCCAGCAGCTTGGCCGCAGGGTTGGTCGACTCCTATAATTCACCCCTCCACTTT. It translates to CASSLAAGLVDSYNSPLHF. This chain uses TRBV5-6 with TRBJ1-6; TRBD1 is a possible D gene (5 bases). Trimming stripped 0 bases from V and 0 bases from J, with 16 bases between. CDR1 SGHDT and CDR2 YYEEEE come from the germline V gene. The CDR3 contains 19 residues.